The clone carrying this T cell receptor (beta chain) was counted at least ten times. Antigen specificity is unknown. The source of the sample is a study of post-analysis software for immune sequencing data. Study-wide results and caveats: Batch-mates among the samples co-clustered strongly by F measure. With TRBV5-6, TRBV5-1 and TRBV20-1 included, about five TRBV segments were more frequent in patients than in controls. For normalized Chao1 diversity, multiple sclerosis patients scored significantly lower than controls did.

The germline V gene encodes CDR1 DFQATT and CDR2 SNEGSKA (reference sequence). Trimming cost V 6 bases and J 7 bases; bases outside gene matches: 13. CDR3 length: 14 amino acids. Sequencing libraries made from TCR beta cDNA carried unique molecular identifiers. The authors obtained roughly 500,000 cDNA molecules from around 0.96 to 9.9 million T cells. TCRdb passed the PCR reads through MiXCR, listing each CDR3 protein once. This sample yields under 200,000 distinct CDR3 sequences, of which approximately 29% are seen a single time; about 3.4% belongs to the top ten. Sequencing was carried out using blood. The TCR sequence derives from a girl aged 2-17 years with multiple sclerosis. This chain uses TRBV20-1 with TRBJ2-7; TRBD2 matches 9 bases. This CDR3 reads CSAAPGTSLLEQYF. The CDR3 DNA follows: TGCAGTGCAGCACCCGGGACTAGCCTTTTAGAGCAGTACTTC.